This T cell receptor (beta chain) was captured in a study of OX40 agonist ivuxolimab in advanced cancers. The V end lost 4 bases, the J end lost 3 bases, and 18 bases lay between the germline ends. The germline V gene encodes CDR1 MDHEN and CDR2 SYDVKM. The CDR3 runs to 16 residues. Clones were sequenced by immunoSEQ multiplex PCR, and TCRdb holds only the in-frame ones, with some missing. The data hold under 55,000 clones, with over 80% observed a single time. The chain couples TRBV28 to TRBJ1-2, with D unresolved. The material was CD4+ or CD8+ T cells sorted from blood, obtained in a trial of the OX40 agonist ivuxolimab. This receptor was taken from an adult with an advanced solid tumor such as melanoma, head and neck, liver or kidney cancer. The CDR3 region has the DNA TGTGCCAGCAGTTCACCCTACCGTTTGTGGGACTATGGCTACACCTTC. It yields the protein CASSSPYRLWDYGYTF.